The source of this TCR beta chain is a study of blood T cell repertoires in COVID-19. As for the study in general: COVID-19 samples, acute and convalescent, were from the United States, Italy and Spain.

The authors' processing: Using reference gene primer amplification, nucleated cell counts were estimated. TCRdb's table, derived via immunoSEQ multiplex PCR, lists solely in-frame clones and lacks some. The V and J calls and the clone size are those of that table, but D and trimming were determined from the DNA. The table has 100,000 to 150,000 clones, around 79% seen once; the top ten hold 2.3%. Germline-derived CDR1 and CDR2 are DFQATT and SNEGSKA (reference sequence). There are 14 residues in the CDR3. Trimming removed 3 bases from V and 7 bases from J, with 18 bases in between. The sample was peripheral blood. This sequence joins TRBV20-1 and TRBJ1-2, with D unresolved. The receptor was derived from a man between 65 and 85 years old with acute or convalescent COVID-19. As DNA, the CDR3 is TGCAGTGCTAGTTTAATCGGGGTATCCACTGGCTACACCTTC. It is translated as CSASLIGVSTGYTF.